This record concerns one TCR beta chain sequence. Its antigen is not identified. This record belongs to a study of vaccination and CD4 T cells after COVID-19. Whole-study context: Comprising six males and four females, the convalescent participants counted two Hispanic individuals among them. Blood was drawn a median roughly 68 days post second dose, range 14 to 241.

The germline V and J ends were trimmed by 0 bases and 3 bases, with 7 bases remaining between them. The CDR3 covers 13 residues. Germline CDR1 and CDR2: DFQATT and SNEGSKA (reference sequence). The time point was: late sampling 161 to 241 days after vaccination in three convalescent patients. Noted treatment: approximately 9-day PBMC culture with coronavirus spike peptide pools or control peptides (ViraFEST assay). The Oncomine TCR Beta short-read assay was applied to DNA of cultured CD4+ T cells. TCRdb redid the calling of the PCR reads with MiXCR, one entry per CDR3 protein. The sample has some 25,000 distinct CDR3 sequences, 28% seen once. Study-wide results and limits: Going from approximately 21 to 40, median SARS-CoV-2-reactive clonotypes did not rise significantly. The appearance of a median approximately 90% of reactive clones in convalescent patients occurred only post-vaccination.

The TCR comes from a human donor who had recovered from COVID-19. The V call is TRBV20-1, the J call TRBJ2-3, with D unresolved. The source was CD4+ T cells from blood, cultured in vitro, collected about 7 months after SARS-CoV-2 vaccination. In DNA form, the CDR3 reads TGCAGTGCTAGAGACACCACGACAGATACGCAGTATTTT. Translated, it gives CSARDTTTDTQYF.